This T cell receptor beta chain was captured by sequencing in a study of T cell responses to AZD1222 COVID-19 vaccine. Across the whole study: Pooling was applied to second doses at about 4 or about 12 weeks.

This table comes from immunoSEQ multiplex PCR, and its TCRdb copy is limited to in-frame clones, with some not included. This sample carries around 94,000 clones, roughly 84% of them seen once, and the ten largest clones take around 15%. Regarding this clone: The antigen is undetermined.

There are 14 residues in the CDR3. Germline V gene data show CDR1 as SGHTA and CDR2 as FQGNSA. Trimming left V 7 bases short and J 1 base short, with 13 bases between. Regarding the study as a whole: AZD1222 recipients seropositive at baseline numbered only five to seven.

This TCR was recovered from an adult in good health. The sequencing here drew on peripheral blood, taken on day 0 of AZD1222 vaccination. The chain uses TRBV7-2 and TRBJ2-5; D not certain. The CDR3 spells CASTSRVGQETQYF. Here the CDR3 DNA reads TGTGCCAGCACCTCAAGGGTGGGCCAAGAGACCCAGTACTTC. Together with reference TRBV7-2 and TRBJ2-5, the CDR3 gives the full variable domain: GAGVSQSPSNKVTEKGKDVELRCDPISGHTALYWYRQSLGQGLEFLIYFQGNSAPDKSGLPSDRFSAERTGGSVSTLTIQRTQQEDSAVYLCASTSRVGQETQYFGPGTRLLVL.